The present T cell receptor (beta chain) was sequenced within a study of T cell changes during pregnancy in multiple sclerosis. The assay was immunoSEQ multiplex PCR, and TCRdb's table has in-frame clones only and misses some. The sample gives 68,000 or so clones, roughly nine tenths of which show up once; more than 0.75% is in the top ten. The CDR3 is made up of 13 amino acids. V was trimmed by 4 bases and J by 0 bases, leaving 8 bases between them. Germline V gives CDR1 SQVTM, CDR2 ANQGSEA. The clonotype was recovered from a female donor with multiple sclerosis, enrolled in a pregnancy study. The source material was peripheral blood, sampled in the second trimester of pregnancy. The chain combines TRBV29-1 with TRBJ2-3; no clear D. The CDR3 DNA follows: TGCAGCGTTGTACAGCCTAGCACAGATACGCAGTATTTT. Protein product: CSVVQPSTDTQYF.